The 8 T cell receptor beta chains below come from one sample, sequenced in a study of T cells in Graves' hyperthyroidism and ophthalmopathy. RNA transcripts provided the source from which TCR beta CDR3 regions were amplified. The HTBI primer set served for first-round RT-PCR of the TCR CDR3. TCRdb re-called the multiplex PCR reads through MiXCR, storing one row per CDR3 protein. The data contain under 400,000 distinct CDR3 sequences, about 20% of them singletons. The sample comprised blood. These receptors came from a woman aged 50 to 60 with Graves' hyperthyroidism.

The chain links TRBV6-9 to TRBJ2-2; 13 nucleotides align to TRBD2. V lost 4 bases and J lost 5; bases outside the gene matches: 1. The CDR3 extends over 15 amino acids. Germline V gives CDR1 MNHGY, CDR2 SVAAGI. The CDR3 nucleotides are TGTGCCAGCAGTTGGACTAGCGGGGGAACCGGGGAGCTGTTTTTT. It encodes CASSWTSGGTGELFF.

This clonotype was counted at least ten times. This chain uses TRBV28 with TRBJ1-2, with TRBD1 identical over 9 bases. CDR3 size: 15 residues. Germline assignment: CDR1 MDHEN and CDR2 SYDVKM. With 5 bases clipped from V and 6 bases from J, the junction kept 10 bases outside the gene matches. CDR3 DNA: TGTGCCAGCAGTACCCCTCCACAGGGGGCTGATGGCTACACCTTC. Translation: CASSTPPQGADGYTF.

The table lists this clonotype with a few counts. The rearrangement uses TRBV7-9 and TRBJ1-1; D not certain. The CDR3 spans 15 residues. V lost 1 base to trimming and J lost 1 base, with 10 bases between them. Looked up from germline, CDR1 is SEHNR and CDR2 is FQNEAQ (reference sequence). The CDR3 DNA reads TGTGCCAGCAGCTTAGGTCCAGTGGCGAACACTGAAGCTTTCTTT. Amino acid sequence: CASSLGPVANTEAFF.

For the CDR3, the DNA is TGTGCCAGCAGTGAAGTTGGGACAGGGGTGGATCAGCCCCAGCATTTT. Translated: CASSEVGTGVDQPQHF. The V call is TRBV6-1, the J call TRBJ1-5; 10 bases line up with TRBD1. Trimming removed 1 base from V and 5 bases from J; junction bases left unmatched: 5. CDR1 and CDR2 from the germline V gene are MNHNS and SASEGT. The CDR3 contains 16 residues.

There are a few counts of this clonotype. The gene calls are TRBV11-3 and TRBJ2-2, with 10 bases aligning to TRBD2. The V gene's germline CDR1 is SGHNT and CDR2 YENEEA. V was clipped by 1 base and J by 5 bases; unmatched bases: 4. This CDR3 is 16 amino acids long. The CDR3 nucleotides are TGTGCCAGCAGCTTAGGAATACTAGCGGGGACCGGGGAGCTGTTTTTT. This encodes CASSLGILAGTGELFF.

This clonotype was seen repeatedly, ten times or more. The chain employs TRBV5-1 and TRBJ1-2; D not resolved. The CDR3 is 14 residues long. Germline CDR1 and CDR2: SGHRS and YFSETQ. Trimming cost V 4 bases and J 8 bases, with 18 bases left between them. Here the CDR3 reads CASSLGTVSEGYTF. The CDR3 nucleotides are TGCGCCAGCAGCCTGGGAACTGTATCGGAAGGCTACACCTTC.

V gene TRBV3-1 combines with J gene TRBJ1-1, with 7 bases that match TRBD1. This CDR3 comprises 12 residues. In germline, CDR1 is LGHDT, CDR2 YNNKEL (reference sequence). V lost 8 bases to trimming and J lost 11 bases; unmatched junction nucleotides: 11. The CDR3 bases are TGTGCCAGCCTCAGGGGGGGTCCTCGGGCTTTCTTT. Translating it yields CASLRGGPRAFF.

This clonotype was counted many times. The V call is TRBV7-3, the J call TRBJ1-1, with a possible D match to TRBD1 (5 bases). Per the germline V gene, CDR1 is SGHTA and CDR2 is FQGTGA. The V end lost 5 bases, the J end lost 4 bases, and 14 bases lay between the germline ends. CDR3 length equals 14 residues. The CDR3 sequence: CASSPGGMSTEAFF. DNA for the CDR3: TGTGCCAGCAGCCCCGGGGGGATGAGCACTGAAGCTTTCTTT.